This is a list of T cell receptor beta chains from one sample in a study of response to subunit inactivated influenza vaccine. From the RT-PCR reads, TCRdb called clonotypes with MiXCR, one entry per CDR3 protein. The repertoire holds more than 150,000 distinct CDR3 sequences, with around a tenth as singletons. The sequences come from non-naive T cells sorted from PBMCs, collected on the day of vaccination. All receptors derive from a man aged 50-59 years who received an inactivated influenza vaccine. The CDR3 runs from the conserved cysteine through the conserved F or W. The order of the fields is CDR3 protein, CDR3 DNA, clone size, J gene, V gene, D gene. D genes are given only for firm matches. A row's size may be missing; if present it is once, few, many or a size class.

CASSPQGAFFGELFF,TGTGCCAGCTCACCACAGGGGGCCTTCTTCGGGGAGCTGTTTTTT,NA,TRBJ2-2,TRBV18,TRBD1
CASSPDTDSSGNTIYF,TGCGCCAGCAGCCCGGATACAGATTCCTCTGGAAACACCATATATTTT,NA,TRBJ1-3,TRBV5-1,NA
CASSQRGEAFF,TGTGCCAGCAGCCAAAGGGGTGAAGCTTTCTTT,NA,TRBJ1-1,TRBV3-1,NA
CASSERSGGSTDTQYF,TGTGCCAGCAGTGAAAGGAGCGGGGGTAGCACAGATACGCAGTATTTT,few,TRBJ2-3,TRBV6-1,TRBD2
CASSLSWGGGTEAFF,TGTGCCAGCAGCTTAAGTTGGGGCGGTGGCACTGAAGCTTTCTTT,NA,TRBJ1-1,TRBV7-2,NA
CASKVGPNSYEQYF,TGTGCCAGTAAAGTAGGTCCGAACTCCTACGAGCAGTACTTC,few,TRBJ2-7,TRBV19,NA
CASSQDAPGPYNSPLHF,TGTGCCAGCAGCCAAGATGCCCCAGGTCCCTATAATTCACCCCTCCACTTT,NA,TRBJ1-6,TRBV4-2,NA
CASRSRTLSEQYF,TGTGCCAGCCGCTCCCGTACGCTCTCCGAGCAGTACTTC,NA,TRBJ2-7,TRBV11-2,NA
CASSLRDGAYEQYF,TGCGCCAGCAGCCTACGGGACGGCGCCTACGAGCAGTACTTC,few,TRBJ2-7,TRBV4-3,NA
CASSPAASGLYNEQFF,TGTGCCAGCAGCCCCGCAGCTAGCGGGTTGTACAATGAGCAGTTCTTC,many,TRBJ2-1,TRBV9,TRBD2
CASSLRVGVRETQYF,TGTGCCAGCAGCTTACGGGTAGGGGTGAGAGAGACCCAGTACTTC,NA,TRBJ2-5,TRBV7-2,NA
CSAREGTRYEQYF,TGCAGTGCTAGAGAGGGAACACGCTACGAGCAGTACTTC,NA,TRBJ2-7,TRBV20-1,NA
CASADALSSYNEQFF,TGCGCCAGCGCGGATGCCCTGAGCTCCTACAATGAGCAGTTCTTC,many,TRBJ2-1,TRBV5-1,NA
CASTEDLLNNSPLHF,TGTGCCAGTACTGAGGACCTGCTAAATAATTCACCCCTCCACTTT,few,TRBJ1-6,TRBV19,NA
CASIRRETSYNEQFF,TGTGCCAGCATCCGACGGGAGACGTCCTACAATGAGCAGTTCTTC,many,TRBJ2-1,TRBV7-9,NA
CSVGQGVETQYF,TGCAGCGTCGGACAGGGGGTAGAGACCCAGTACTTC,many,TRBJ2-5,TRBV29-1,TRBD1
CASHLTSLPVSQYF,TGTGCCAGCCACTTGACTAGTCTTCCAGTATCCCAGTACTTC,few,TRBJ2-5,TRBV2,NA
CAWSTGTGIGANQPQHF,TGTGCCTGGAGTACAGGGACAGGGATAGGGGCCAATCAGCCCCAGCATTTT,few,TRBJ1-5,TRBV30,TRBD1
CASSLATGSNEQYF,TGTGCCAGCAGCTTAGCCACGGGTAGCAACGAGCAGTACTTC,few,TRBJ2-7,TRBV7-8,NA
CASSLGGVSTDTQYF,TGCGCCAGCAGCTTGGGTGGAGTAAGCACAGATACGCAGTATTTT,many,TRBJ2-3,TRBV5-1,NA
CASSLDRPRSDTQYF,TGCGCCAGCAGCTTGGACAGGCCGAGGTCAGATACGCAGTATTTT,many,TRBJ2-3,TRBV5-1,NA
CASSPSGTGYTGELFF,TGTGCCAGCAGCCCGAGCGGGACAGGGTACACCGGGGAGCTGTTTTTT,few,TRBJ2-2,TRBV7-9,TRBD1
CSARRGSARDTQYF,TGCAGTGCTAGGAGGGGTAGCGCGAGAGATACGCAGTATTTT,once,TRBJ2-3,TRBV20-1,NA
CASKWDADSPLHF,TGTGCCAGCAAGTGGGACGCAGATTCACCCCTCCACTTT,many,TRBJ1-6,TRBV6-2/TRBV6-3,NA
CASSLGTTYEQYF,TGTGCCAGCAGTTTAGGAACGACCTACGAGCAGTACTTC,NA,TRBJ2-7,TRBV27,NA
CASSQDISGGAADTQYF,TGCGCCAGCAGCCAAGATATAAGCGGGGGGGCCGCAGATACGCAGTATTTT,NA,TRBJ2-3,TRBV4-1,TRBD2
CASRTTTGVTEAFF,TGTGCCAGCCGAACAACAACAGGGGTCACTGAAGCTTTCTTT,few,TRBJ1-1,TRBV6-2/TRBV6-3,TRBD1
CASSGGGSINEQFF,TGTGCCAGCAGTGGAGGCGGGAGTATCAATGAGCAGTTCTTC,many,TRBJ2-1,TRBV6-4,TRBD2
CARVVGALSYEQYF,TGTGCCAGGGTGGTAGGGGCCCTCTCCTACGAGCAGTACTTC,few,TRBJ2-7,TRBV27,NA
CSARLLASTDTQYF,TGCAGTGCTAGACTACTAGCTAGCACAGATACGCAGTATTTT,NA,TRBJ2-3,TRBV20-1,NA
CASSLVGSTDTQYF,TGTGCCAGCAGTTTGGTAGGGAGCACAGATACGCAGTATTTT,many,TRBJ2-3,TRBV28,NA
CASSGEGNTEAFF,TGTGCCAGCAGTGGAGAGGGGAACACTGAAGCTTTCTTT,many,TRBJ1-1,TRBV2,NA
CASSLVSGGSSYEQYF,TGTGCCAGCAGTTTAGTGTCCGGGGGGAGCTCCTACGAGCAGTACTTC,many,TRBJ2-7,TRBV27,TRBD2
CASSPLGGGGGYTF,TGTGCCAGCAGCCCCCTCGGGGGGGGCGGTGGCTACACCTTC,NA,TRBJ1-2,TRBV14,NA
CSATGTSGDGETQYF,TGCAGTGCCACAGGGACTAGCGGGGATGGAGAGACCCAGTACTTC,many,TRBJ2-5,TRBV20-1,TRBD2
CASSAIGLSSYEQYF,TGTGCCAGCAGTGCCATTGGGCTCAGCTCCTACGAGCAGTACTTC,many,TRBJ2-7,TRBV27,NA
CASSPQGWQPQHF,TGCGCCAGCAGTCCACAGGGTTGGCAGCCCCAGCATTTT,many,TRBJ1-5,TRBV10-2,NA
CASSFGQQETQYF,TGTGCCAGCAGCTTTGGACAGCAAGAGACCCAGTACTTC,many,TRBJ2-5,TRBV7-2,NA
CASRPGRRTEAFF,TGTGCCAGCAGACCAGGAAGGCGCACTGAAGCTTTCTTT,few,TRBJ1-1,TRBV19,NA
CASSLGTSPTDTQYF,TGCGCCAGCAGCTTAGGGACTAGCCCCACAGATACGCAGTATTTT,few,TRBJ2-3,TRBV5-1,TRBD2
CASSEALGYYTDTQYF,TGTGCCAGCAGTGAAGCTTTGGGGTATTATACAGATACGCAGTATTTT,few,TRBJ2-3,TRBV2,NA
CASRPGLAGGSEQFF,TGTGCCAGCAGACCTGGACTAGCGGGGGGTAGTGAGCAGTTCTTC,NA,TRBJ2-1,TRBV28,TRBD2
CASSILRDIQETQYF,TGTGCCAGCAGTATCCTCCGGGACATCCAAGAGACCCAGTACTTC,NA,TRBJ2-5,TRBV7-8,NA
CATSRATGAGGYTF,TGTGCCACCAGCAGAGCGACAGGAGCGGGTGGCTACACCTTC,NA,TRBJ1-2,TRBV15,NA
CATSRDTLDRESSADTQYF,TGTGCCACCAGCAGAGATACATTAGACAGGGAATCCAGCGCAGATACGCAGTATTTT,few,TRBJ2-3,TRBV15,TRBD1
CASSRTTPRQGVGYGYTF,TGTGCCAGCAGCCGAACGACACCCAGACAGGGAGTCGGCTATGGCTACACCTTC,few,TRBJ1-2,TRBV28,TRBD1
CASSPTGYSNSPLHF,TGTGCCAGCAGTCCAACAGGATACAGCAATTCACCCCTCCACTTT,many,TRBJ1-6,TRBV12-3/TRBV12-4,NA
CASSRDTSTGELFF,TGCGCCAGCAGCCGGGACACCTCGACAGGGGAGCTGTTTTTT,NA,TRBJ2-2,TRBV5-1,NA
CASSSRDGGYTF,TGTGCCAGCAGCTCAAGGGACGGTGGCTACACCTTC,many,TRBJ1-2,TRBV5-6,NA
CANSPAAGGPVLYEQYF,TGTGCCAACTCACCAGCGGCGGGAGGGCCCGTTCTTTACGAGCAGTACTTC,NA,TRBJ2-7,TRBV18,TRBD2
CASSLGGGRHEQFF,TGTGCCAGCAGCTTAGGAGGTGGCCGCCATGAGCAGTTCTTC,once,TRBJ2-1,TRBV7-8,NA
CASSQEDSTDTQYF,TGTGCCAGCAGCCAAGAGGACAGCACAGATACGCAGTATTTT,NA,TRBJ2-3,TRBV11-2,NA
CSARDRTGGPSEQYF,TGCAGTGCTAGGGACCGGACAGGGGGCCCATCCGAGCAGTACTTC,many,TRBJ2-7,TRBV20-1,TRBD1
CASSQVSGSSYNEQFF,TGTGCCAGCAGCCAAGTATCCGGGAGCTCCTACAATGAGCAGTTCTTC,many,TRBJ2-1,TRBV3-1,NA
CASRGTEGGSYEQYF,TGTGCCAGCAGGGGTACAGAAGGAGGGTCCTACGAGCAGTACTTC,NA,TRBJ2-7,TRBV28,NA